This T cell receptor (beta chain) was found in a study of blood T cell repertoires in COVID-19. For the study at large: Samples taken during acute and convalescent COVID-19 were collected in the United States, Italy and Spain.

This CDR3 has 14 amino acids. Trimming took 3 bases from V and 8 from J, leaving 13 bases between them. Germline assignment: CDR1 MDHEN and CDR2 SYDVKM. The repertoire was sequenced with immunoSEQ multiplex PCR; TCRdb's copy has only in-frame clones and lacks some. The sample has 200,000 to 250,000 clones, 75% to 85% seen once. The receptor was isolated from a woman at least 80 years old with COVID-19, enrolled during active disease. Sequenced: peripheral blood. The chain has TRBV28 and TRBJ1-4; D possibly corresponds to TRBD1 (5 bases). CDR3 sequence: CASSFGGDGEKLFF. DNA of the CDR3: TGTGCCAGCAGTTTCGGAGGGGATGGGGAAAAACTGTTTTTT.